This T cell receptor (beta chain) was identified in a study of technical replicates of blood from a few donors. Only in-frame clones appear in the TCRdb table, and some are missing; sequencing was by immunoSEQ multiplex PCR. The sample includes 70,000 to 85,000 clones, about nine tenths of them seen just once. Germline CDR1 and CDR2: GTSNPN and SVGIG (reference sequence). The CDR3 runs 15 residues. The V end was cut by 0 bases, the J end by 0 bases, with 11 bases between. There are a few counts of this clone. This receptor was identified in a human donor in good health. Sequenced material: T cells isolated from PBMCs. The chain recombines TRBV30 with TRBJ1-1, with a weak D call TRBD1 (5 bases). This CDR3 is CAWSVRTRLNTEAFF. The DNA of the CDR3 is TGTGCCTGGAGTGTCAGGACACGATTGAACACTGAAGCTTTCTTT.